Listed below are T cell receptor beta chains from one sample, sequenced in a study of blood T cell repertoires in COVID-19. Sequencing was performed with immunoSEQ multiplex PCR; in TCRdb, only in-frame clones are kept and a portion is missing. The table lists approximately 470,000 clones, about 90% of them singletons. Sequenced material: PBMCs or T cells enriched from blood (not recorded which). All receptors come from a woman under 30 who had recovered from COVID-19. Each CDR3 is given with its conserved first and last residue. D genes are given only for firm matches. Only some rows state a clone size, as once, few, many or a class for expanded clones.

d_gene	j_gene	abundance	v_gene	CDR3nt	CDR3aa
-	TRBJ1-6	once	TRBV2	TGTGCCAGCAGTGGTTCAGGCAGGGCCTATAATTCACCCCTCCACTTT	CASSGSGRAYNSPLHF
-	TRBJ2-5	-	TRBV7-6	TGTGCCAGCAGCTTAGATGCCGCGGGGGCACTTGGAGAGACCCAGTACTTC	CASSLDAAGALGETQYF
-	TRBJ2-3	-	TRBV5-4	TGTGCCAGCAGCTTGTGGGGCGGTTCCACAGATACGCAGTATTTT	CASSLWGGSTDTQYF
-	TRBJ1-2	-	TRBV19	TGTGCCAGTAATCCTCTCGGGACTCCGGAGGCTAACTATGGCTACACCTTC	CASNPLGTPEANYGYTF
-	TRBJ1-3	-	TRBV9	TGTGCCAGCAGCGTAGGGTCCGCGGTTCAGCTTCCTGGAAACACCATATATTTT	CASSVGSAVQLPGNTIYF
TRBD1	TRBJ2-3	-	TRBV2	TGTGCCAGCAGCGAACACAGGGGTGGGAGCACAGATACGCAGTATTTT	CASSEHRGGSTDTQYF
-	TRBJ2-7	-	TRBV12-3/TRBV12-4	TGTGCCAGCTCCCTGACTTACGAGCAGTACTTC	CASSLTYEQYF
TRBD2	TRBJ2-3	-	TRBV9	TGTGCCAGCAGCGTAGAGGGAGGGGCGGGCACAGATACGCAGTATTTT	CASSVEGGAGTDTQYF
-	TRBJ2-2	-	TRBV7-3	TGTGCCAGCAGCCAGGCCGGGGGCACCGGGGAGCTGTTTTTT	CASSQAGGTGELFF
TRBD1	TRBJ2-2	-	TRBV7-3	TGTGCCAGCAGCTCGTTACCCCGGACAGGGAACACCGGGGAGCTGTTTTTT	CASSSLPRTGNTGELFF
TRBD1	TRBJ2-4	-	TRBV7-2	TGTGCCAGCAGCCGGCGACAGGGGGCCAAAAACATTCAGTACTTC	CASSRRQGAKNIQYF
-	TRBJ1-3	few	TRBV5-6	TGTGCCAGCAGCTTGGAGACCGGGGGTGGAAACACCATATATTTT	CASSLETGGGNTIYF
TRBD1	TRBJ1-2	once	TRBV29-1	TGCAGCGCTACCGGGACAGGGTCAAGCGGCTACACCTTC	CSATGTGSSGYTF
TRBD2	TRBJ2-7	-	TRBV18	TGTGCCAGCTCTCCCGCAGGCGGGGGGGACATCTACGAGCAGTACTTC	CASSPAGGGDIYEQYF
-	TRBJ1-1	many	TRBV7-2	TGTGCCAGCAGCTTTACCTACCAAGGGGACACTGAAGCTTTCTTT	CASSFTYQGDTEAFF
TRBD1	TRBJ1-3	-	TRBV19	TGTGCCAGCCTACAGGGGGATTCTGGAAACACCATATATTTT	CASLQGDSGNTIYF
-	TRBJ2-3	-	TRBV7-6	TGTGCCAGCAGCTCGGCTAGTTTACGGTATTTT	CASSSASLRYF
-	TRBJ1-2	-	TRBV4-1	TGCGCCAGCAGTCACCAGGCAGCTAACTATGGCTACACCTTC	CASSHQAANYGYTF
-	TRBJ1-3	-	TRBV6-1	TGTGCCAGCAGTGAGTCCCGGAACACCATATATTTT	CASSESRNTIYF
TRBD1	TRBJ1-1	-	TRBV4-1	TGCGCCAGCAGCCAACCGGGACAGCTGAACACTGAAGCTTTCTTT	CASSQPGQLNTEAFF
-	TRBJ1-1	-	TRBV7-3	TGTGCCAGCAGCTTATGGGGCTCGGTGAACACTGAAGCTTTCTTT	CASSLWGSVNTEAFF
-	TRBJ2-3	-	TRBV5-4	TGTGCCAGCAGCAAAAGCACAGGCACAGATACGCAGTATTTT	CASSKSTGTDTQYF
-	TRBJ1-6	-	TRBV6-5	TGTGCCAGCAGTTATGAGGCGTCCTATAATTCACCCCTCCACTTT	CASSYEASYNSPLHF
-	TRBJ1-1	once	TRBV10-3	TGTGCCATTTCTTATAAGGAGGGGTACACTGAAGCTTTCTTT	CAISYKEGYTEAFF
-	TRBJ1-1	-	TRBV6-5	TGTGCCAGCAGGGGAGACGGGGGGATGGCTTTCTTT	CASRGDGGMAFF
-	TRBJ1-1	-	TRBV21-1	TGTGCCAGCAGCCTCATCCCGCAGGGGGCGACTGAAGCTTTCTTT	CASSLIPQGATEAFF
TRBD1	TRBJ1-2	-	TRBV5-4	TGTGCCAGCAGCACCATCGGACAGGGTGGCTACACCTTC	CASSTIGQGGYTF
TRBD1	TRBJ1-5	many	TRBV7-2	TGTGCCAGCAGCCCGAGACAGGGGACGGCGGGCAATCAGCCCCAGCATTTT	CASSPRQGTAGNQPQHF
-	TRBJ2-7	-	TRBV7-2	TGTGCCAGCAGCCCGGGACACCTATCCTACGAGCAGTACTTC	CASSPGHLSYEQYF
-	TRBJ2-7	-	TRBV18	TGTGCCAGCTCACCACTACAGGATACCTACGAGCAGTACTTC	CASSPLQDTYEQYF
TRBD2	TRBJ2-7	-	TRBV11-2	TGTGCCAGCAGCTTGGCTGGGACTAGCGGGCTCTCCTACGAGCAGTACTTC	CASSLAGTSGLSYEQYF
-	TRBJ1-5	once	TRBV27	TGTGCCAGCAGTGTCAGGGGCGGGAGCAATCAGCCCCAGCATTTT	CASSVRGGSNQPQHF
-	TRBJ1-6	-	TRBV6-5	TGTGCCAGCAGTTATAGCCGGGGAGGTAATTCACCCCTCCACTTT	CASSYSRGGNSPLHF
-	TRBJ2-1	-	TRBV7-8	TGTGCCAGCAGCGGAAACAGGGGAGGAAATGAGCAGTTCTTC	CASSGNRGGNEQFF
TRBD2	TRBJ2-3	-	TRBV11-3	TGTGCCAGCAGCTCTAGGACTAGCGGGGGGACAGATACGCAGTATTTT	CASSSRTSGGTDTQYF
TRBD1	TRBJ1-1	-	TRBV19	TGTGCCAGTAAGGTAGGGGACAGGGGCACTGAAGCTTTCTTT	CASKVGDRGTEAFF
-	TRBJ1-5	-	TRBV28	TGTGCCAGCAGAGCAGGGGTCAATCAGCCCCAGCATTTT	CASRAGVNQPQHF
TRBD2	TRBJ2-7	-	TRBV6-5	TGTCAGCGGGGTGCCTACGAGCAGTACTTC	CQRGAYEQYF
TRBD2	TRBJ2-3	-	TRBV27	TGTGCCAGCAGGGGGGGACTAGCGGCTAGCACAGATACGCAGTATTTT	CASRGGLAASTDTQYF
TRBD1	TRBJ1-6	few	TRBV6-5	TGTGCCAGCAACAGGGGTCGGAATTCACCCCTCCACTTT	CASNRGRNSPLHF
-	TRBJ2-5	-	TRBV7-3	TGTGCCAGCAGCTTAACGACTGGGTCAGGGGAAGAGACCCAGTACTTC	CASSLTTGSGEETQYF
TRBD1	TRBJ2-1	-	TRBV19	TGTGCCAGTAGTATCCGGGACAGGGGGCTGAATGAGCAGTTCTTC	CASSIRDRGLNEQFF
-	TRBJ2-2	once	TRBV5-5	TGTGCCAGCAGCTTGGCATGGCAGGGGGGAACCGGGGAGCTGTTTTTT	CASSLAWQGGTGELFF
TRBD1	TRBJ2-2	-	TRBV28	TGTGCCACCGCGTTTGACAGGGCGAACACCGGGGAGCTGTTTTTT	CATAFDRANTGELFF
-	TRBJ1-1	once	TRBV18	TGTGCCAGCGGCGTAGGAGGGAACACTGAAGCTTTCTTT	CASGVGGNTEAFF
-	TRBJ2-5	-	TRBV5-4	TGTGCCAGCAGCTTGGTTGACTCCCCGGAGACCCAGTACTTC	CASSLVDSPETQYF
TRBD1	TRBJ2-5	-	TRBV5-8	TGTGCCAGCAGCCTCGGTTCCGGACAGGGGAGGGGAGAGACCCAGTACTTC	CASSLGSGQGRGETQYF
-	TRBJ2-1	once	TRBV5-8	TGTGCCAGCAGCTTGGAAGCTAGCGACAATGAGCAGTTCTTC	CASSLEASDNEQFF
TRBD1	TRBJ1-5	-	TRBV10-3	TGTGCCATCAGTGAGAGACCGGGACAGGGGGCGGCTGGCAATCAGCCCCAGCATTTT	CAISERPGQGAAGNQPQHF
TRBD2	TRBJ2-3	once	TRBV4-1	TGCGCCAGCAGCCTCCGCCCGACTAGCGGGGGCACAGATACGCAGTATTTT	CASSLRPTSGGTDTQYF
TRBD1	TRBJ2-2	-	TRBV30	TGTGCCTGGAGTCCTAGGTACAGGGGGTCCGGGGAGCTGTTTTTT	CAWSPRYRGSGELFF
-	TRBJ1-3	-	TRBV11-2	TGTGCCAGCAGCTCCCAGGGGATTCCTGGAAACACCATATATTTT	CASSSQGIPGNTIYF
-	TRBJ2-2	-	TRBV3-1/TRBV3-2	TGTGCCAGCAGCCCAGGGCGGGGAAACACCGGGGAGCTGTTTTTT	CASSPGRGNTGELFF
-	TRBJ1-4	once	TRBV5-1	TGCGCCAGCAGCTTGGGGACGCGAGGGCAGAAACTGTTTTTT	CASSLGTRGQKLFF
-	TRBJ2-1	-	TRBV19	TGTGCCAGTAGTACACAAACAGGGATGGATGAGCAGTTCTTC	CASSTQTGMDEQFF